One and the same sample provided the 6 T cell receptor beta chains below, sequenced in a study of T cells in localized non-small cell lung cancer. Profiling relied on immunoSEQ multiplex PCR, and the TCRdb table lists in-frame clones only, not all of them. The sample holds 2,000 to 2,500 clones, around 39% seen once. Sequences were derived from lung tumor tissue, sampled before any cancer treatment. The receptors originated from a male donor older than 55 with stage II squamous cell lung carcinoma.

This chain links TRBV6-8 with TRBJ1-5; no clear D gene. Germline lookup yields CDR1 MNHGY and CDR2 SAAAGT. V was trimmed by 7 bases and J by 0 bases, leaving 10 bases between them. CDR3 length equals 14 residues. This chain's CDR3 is CASMPQNSNQPQHF. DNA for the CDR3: TGTGCCAGCATGCCACAGAATAGCAATCAGCCCCAGCATTTT.

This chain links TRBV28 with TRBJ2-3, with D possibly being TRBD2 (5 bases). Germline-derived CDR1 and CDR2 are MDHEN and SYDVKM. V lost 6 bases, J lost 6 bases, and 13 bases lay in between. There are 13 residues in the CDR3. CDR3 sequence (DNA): TGTGCCAGCAGAGCTACACTAGGGGATACGCAGTATTTT. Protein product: CASRATLGDTQYF.

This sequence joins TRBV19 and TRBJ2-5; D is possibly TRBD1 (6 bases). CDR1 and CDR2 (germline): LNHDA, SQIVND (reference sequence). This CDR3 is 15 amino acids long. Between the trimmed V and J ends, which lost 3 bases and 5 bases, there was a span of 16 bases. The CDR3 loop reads CASSMGDTPAETQYF. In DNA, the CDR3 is TGTGCCAGTAGTATGGGGGACACACCGGCGGAGACCCAGTACTTC.

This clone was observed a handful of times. The CDR3 bases are TGTGCCAGCAGTGACCCCGACAGGGGGCAGAACACCGGGGAGCTGTTTTTT. This codes for CASSDPDRGQNTGELFF. The chain uses TRBV6-8 and TRBJ2-2; TRBD1 matches at 10 bases. This CDR3 is built from 17 residues. Germline assignment: CDR1 MNHGY and CDR2 SAAAGT. Germline trimming cut 5 bases from V and 1 base from J; bases unmatched to any gene: 7.

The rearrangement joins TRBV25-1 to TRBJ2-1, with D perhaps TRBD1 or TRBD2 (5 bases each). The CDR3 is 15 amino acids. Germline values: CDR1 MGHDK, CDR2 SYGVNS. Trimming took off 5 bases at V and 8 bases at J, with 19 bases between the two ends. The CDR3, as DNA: TGTGCCAGCAGTCCCGGGACCCACCGCTTAGATGAGCAGTTCTTC. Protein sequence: CASSPGTHRLDEQFF.

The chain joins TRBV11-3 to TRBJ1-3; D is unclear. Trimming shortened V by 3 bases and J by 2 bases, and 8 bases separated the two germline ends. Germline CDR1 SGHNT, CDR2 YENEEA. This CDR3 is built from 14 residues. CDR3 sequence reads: CASSLLSAGNTIYF. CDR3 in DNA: TGTGCCAGCAGCTTGTTATCAGCTGGAAACACCATATATTTT. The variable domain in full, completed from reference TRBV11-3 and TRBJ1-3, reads EAGVVQSPRYKIIEKKQPVAFWCNPISGHNTLYWYLQNLGQGPELLIRYENEEAVDDSQLPKDRFSAERLKGVDSTLKIQPAELGDSAVYLCASSLLSAGNTIYFGEGSWLTVV.